This TCR beta chain was identified during a study of blood T cell repertoires in COVID-19. Germline lookup yields CDR1 KGHDR and CDR2 SFDVKD. This CDR3 is 14 amino acids long. Trimming removed 4 bases at V and 3 bases at J, with 11 bases between. The protocol was immunoSEQ multiplex PCR, while the TCRdb copy is restricted to in-frame clones and leaves out a portion. The sample has 300,000 to 450,000 clones; roughly 87% are singletons. The sequenced sample consisted of PBMCs or T cells enriched from blood (not recorded which). The V and J genes are TRBV24-1 and TRBJ1-2, with a weak D call TRBD1 (5 bases). This receptor was taken from a woman in her 30s who had recovered from COVID-19. CDR3 sequence (DNA): TGTGCCACCAGTGACCCCCCACAGGACTATGGCTACACCTTC. Encoded protein: CATSDPPQDYGYTF.